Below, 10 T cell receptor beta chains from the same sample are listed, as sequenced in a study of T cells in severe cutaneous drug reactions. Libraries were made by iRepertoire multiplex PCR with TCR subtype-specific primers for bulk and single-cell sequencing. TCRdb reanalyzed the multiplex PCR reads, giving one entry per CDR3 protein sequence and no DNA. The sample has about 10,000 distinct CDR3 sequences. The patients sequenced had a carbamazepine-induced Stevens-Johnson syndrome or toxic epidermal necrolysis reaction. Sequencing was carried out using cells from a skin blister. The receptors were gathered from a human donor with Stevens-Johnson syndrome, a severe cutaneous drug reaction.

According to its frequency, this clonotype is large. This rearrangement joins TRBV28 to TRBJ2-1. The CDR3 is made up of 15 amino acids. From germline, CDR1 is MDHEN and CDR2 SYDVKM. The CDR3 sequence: CASSLRGGSYNEQFF.

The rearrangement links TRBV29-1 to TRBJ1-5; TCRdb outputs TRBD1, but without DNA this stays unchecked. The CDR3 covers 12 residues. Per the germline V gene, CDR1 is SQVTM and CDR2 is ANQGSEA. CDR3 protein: CSAGGLGQPQHF.

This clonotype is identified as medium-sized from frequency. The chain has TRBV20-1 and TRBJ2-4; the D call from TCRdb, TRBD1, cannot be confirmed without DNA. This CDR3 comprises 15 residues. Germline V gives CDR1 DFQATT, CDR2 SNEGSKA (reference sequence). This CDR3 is CSAPPPTGGEDIQYF.

CDR3 loop: CSASRLAENHEQFF. The chain combines TRBV20-1 with TRBJ2-1; TCRdb lists TRBD2, though no DNA is available to test this call. The length of the CDR3 is 14 residues. Looked up from germline, CDR1 is DFQATT and CDR2 is SNEGSKA (reference sequence).

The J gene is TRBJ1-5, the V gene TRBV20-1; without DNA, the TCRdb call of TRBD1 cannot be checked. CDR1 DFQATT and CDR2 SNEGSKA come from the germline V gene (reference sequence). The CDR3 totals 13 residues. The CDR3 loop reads CSARETGGQPQHF.

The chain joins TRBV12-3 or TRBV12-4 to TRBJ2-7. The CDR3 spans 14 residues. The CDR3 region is CASSLRRKTYEQYF.

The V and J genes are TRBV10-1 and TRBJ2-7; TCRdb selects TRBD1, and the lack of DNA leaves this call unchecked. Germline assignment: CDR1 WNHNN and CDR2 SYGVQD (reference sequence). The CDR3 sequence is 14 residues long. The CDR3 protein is CASTPRITAYEQYF.

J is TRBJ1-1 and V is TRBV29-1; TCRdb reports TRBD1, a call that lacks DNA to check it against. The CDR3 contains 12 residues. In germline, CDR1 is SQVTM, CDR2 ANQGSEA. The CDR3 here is CSVVTGRTEAFF.

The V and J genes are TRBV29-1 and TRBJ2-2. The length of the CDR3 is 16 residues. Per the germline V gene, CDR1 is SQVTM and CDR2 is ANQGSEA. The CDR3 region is CSVEAPTSANTGELFF.

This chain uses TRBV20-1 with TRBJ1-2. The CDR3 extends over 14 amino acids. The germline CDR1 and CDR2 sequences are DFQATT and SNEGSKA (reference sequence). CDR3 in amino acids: CSARGGTNSYGYTF.